This T cell receptor (beta chain) emerged from a study of shared clonotypes between healthy human individuals. At the level of the study: The cohort had a couple of women and a few men, ages 18 to 49.

Authors' data handling: ImmunoSEQ output lacked quality scores and full-length reads, limiting matched filtering. Produced via immunoSEQ multiplex PCR; TCRdb's table is partial and in-frame only. V and J calls plus clone size are reproduced from that table; the DNA served to infer D and trimming. The top ten hold about 12% of the sample, which has about 490,000 clones, around 73% seen once. Study results and limitations: Sequencing depth was a factor that was expected to affect clonotype sharing among donors.

With regard to this clone: Its matching antigen is unknown. This sample includes further DNA sequences coding for the same CDR3.

With 0 bases removed from V and 1 base from J, the gap between germline ends came to 9 bases. This CDR3 comprises 15 residues. Per the germline V gene, CDR1 is SGHRS and CDR2 is YFSETQ. The sequence derives from a woman aged 40 to 50 in good health. Some clones in this sample may be carry-over from other donors' samples. The specimen sequenced was PBMCs. This rearrangement joins TRBV5-1 to TRBJ2-3; D is unresolved. CDR3 sequence (DNA): TGCGCCAGCAGCTTGGGGCTAGACCGCACAGATACGCAGTATTTT. As protein: CASSLGLDRTDTQYF. Based on the CDR3 plus reference TRBV5-1 and TRBJ2-3, the full variable domain is KAGVTQTPRYLIKTRGQQVTLSCSPISGHRSVSWYQQTPGQGLQFLFEYFSETQRNKGNFPGRFSGRQFSNSRSEMNVSTLELGDSALYLCASSLGLDRTDTQYFGPGTRLTVL.